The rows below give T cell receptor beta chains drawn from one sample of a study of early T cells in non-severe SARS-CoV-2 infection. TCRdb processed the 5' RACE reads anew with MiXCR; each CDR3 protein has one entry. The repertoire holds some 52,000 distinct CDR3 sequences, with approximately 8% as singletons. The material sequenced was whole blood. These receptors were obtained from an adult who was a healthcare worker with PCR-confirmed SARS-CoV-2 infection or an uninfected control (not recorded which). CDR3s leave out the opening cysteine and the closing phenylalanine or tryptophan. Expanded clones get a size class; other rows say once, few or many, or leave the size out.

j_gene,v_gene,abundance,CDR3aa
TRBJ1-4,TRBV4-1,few,ASSSGTSNEKLF
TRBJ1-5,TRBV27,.,ASSLSDRGRNQPQH
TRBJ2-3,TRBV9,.,ASSGKQGTDTQY
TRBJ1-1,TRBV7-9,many,ASRKGPTLSTEAF
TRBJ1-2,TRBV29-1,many,SAAVGGLESYT
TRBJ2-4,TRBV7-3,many,ASSSTGGGDIQY
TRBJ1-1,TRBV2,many,ASSEPPGEAF
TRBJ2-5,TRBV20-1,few,SARGEGLKTQY
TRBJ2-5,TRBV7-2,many,ASSILAGGETQY
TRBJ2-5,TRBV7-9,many,ASSGTPETQY
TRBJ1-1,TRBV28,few,ASSPAEGAF
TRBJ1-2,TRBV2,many,AGAGRAGYGYT
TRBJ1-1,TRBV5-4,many,ASSRDSVNTEAF
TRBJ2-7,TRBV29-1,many,SVEGHESSYEQY
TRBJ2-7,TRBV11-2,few,ASSLGIGSEYEQY
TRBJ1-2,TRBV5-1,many,ASSLTAGYGYT
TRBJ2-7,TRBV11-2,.,ASSFGTSGEMEGEQY
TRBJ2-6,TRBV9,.,ASSVRSGVGANVLT
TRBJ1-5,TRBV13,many,ASSSGTESNQPQH
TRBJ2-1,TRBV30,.,AWSEKRRQF
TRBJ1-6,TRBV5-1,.,ASSLQSSYNSPLH
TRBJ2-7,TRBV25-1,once,ASIRGRPSYEQY
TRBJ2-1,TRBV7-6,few,ASSLVSGRDEQF
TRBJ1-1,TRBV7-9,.,ASSQWAGNPEAF
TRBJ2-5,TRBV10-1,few,ASSAPGDQETQY
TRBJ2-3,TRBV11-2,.,ASSLGAVGTDTQY
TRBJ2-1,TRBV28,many,ASRAGMGEQF
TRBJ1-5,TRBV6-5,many,ASSYRRGGNQPQH
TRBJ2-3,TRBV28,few,ASSSPKYTDTQY
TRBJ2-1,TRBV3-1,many,ASSPLAGGPDEQF
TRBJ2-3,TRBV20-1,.,SAHNPASGGTDTQY
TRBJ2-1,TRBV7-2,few,ASSSGLAGPYNEQF
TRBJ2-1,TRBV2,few,ASSKQVTASEQF
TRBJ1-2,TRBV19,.,ASIDRESGYT
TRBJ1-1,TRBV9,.,ASSVEGQRYTEAF
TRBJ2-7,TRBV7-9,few,ASSLEVVASSYEQY
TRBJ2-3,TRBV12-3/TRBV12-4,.,ASNEALAPTDTQY
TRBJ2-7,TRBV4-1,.,ASSQAHGTDSYEQY
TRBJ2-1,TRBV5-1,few,ASSWEGSSYNEQF
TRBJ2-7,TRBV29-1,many,SAAPTGTYEQY
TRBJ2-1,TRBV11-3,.,ASSLVLAGINEQF
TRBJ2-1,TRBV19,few,ASSRDREWGNEQF
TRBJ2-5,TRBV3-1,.,ASSQPGAVIKETQY
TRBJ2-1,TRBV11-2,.,ASSSGGVTYNEQF
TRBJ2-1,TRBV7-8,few,TSSPGQANEQF
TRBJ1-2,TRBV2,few,ASNSGTGGYYGYT
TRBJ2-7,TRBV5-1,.,ASSPSTGFYEQY
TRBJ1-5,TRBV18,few,ASSPGPASNQPQH
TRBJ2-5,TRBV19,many,ASSPDRVETQY
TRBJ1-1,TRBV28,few,ASPPGAANTEAF
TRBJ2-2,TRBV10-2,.,ASRTGVVGELF
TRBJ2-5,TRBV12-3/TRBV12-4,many,ASSLNSFSETQY
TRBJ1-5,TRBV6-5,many,ASSYGGGRNQPQH
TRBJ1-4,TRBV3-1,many,ASSPTATNEKLF
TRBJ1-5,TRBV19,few,ASTLPGSNQPQH
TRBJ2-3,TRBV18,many,ASSPPGSADTQY
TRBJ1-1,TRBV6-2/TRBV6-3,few,ASSYTRRQLNTEAF
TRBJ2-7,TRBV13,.,ASSPGVSHSYEQY
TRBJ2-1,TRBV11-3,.,ASSLGSRGGFYNEQF